The rows below give T cell receptor beta chains drawn from one sample of a study of shared clonotypes between healthy human individuals. Libraries were prepared by immunoSEQ multiplex PCR; TCRdb keeps only in-frame clonotypes and omits some of them. The data hold 2 million to 2.5 million clones, with roughly 90% observed a single time. Specimen: naive CD4+ T cells from PBMCs. These TCRs come from a man between 18 and 29 years old in good health. Some clones in this sample may be carry-over from other donors' samples. Both conserved end residues are trimmed from each CDR3. Clone size is stated in some rows and not others, as once, few, many or a class when expanded.

>NA|TRBJ2-5|TRBV11-2
ASSLVGQIQETQY
>once|TRBJ2-7|TRBV5-1
ASSLGVGSSGEQY
>once|TRBJ2-5|TRBV5-1
ASSAATGVGETQY
>NA|TRBJ2-3|TRBV27
ASSLGLTSTDTQY
>NA|TRBJ1-1|TRBV18
ASSPGTSLRGAF
>NA|TRBJ2-7|TRBV5-1
ASSLEGLAGWGNEQY
>NA|TRBJ2-2|TRBV5-1
ASSYPTGDAGELF
>NA|TRBJ2-1|TRBV27
ASSQGQGTYNEQF
>once|TRBJ1-5|TRBV30
AWSVDKGQGCQPQH
>NA|TRBJ2-5|TRBV7-2
ASSSGQGGTQY
>NA|TRBJ2-5|TRBV5-1
ASSLQGVEETQY
>NA|TRBJ2-1|TRBV19
ASSIRAIRDEQF
>NA|TRBJ2-1|TRBV5-5
ASSSGTSGRTYEQF
>NA|TRBJ1-1|TRBV28
ASSLWAQGRDTEAF
>NA|TRBJ2-5|TRBV30
AWGTGTETQY
>once|TRBJ1-1|TRBV7-2
ASSPTRVTLEAF
>NA|TRBJ2-7|TRBV7-2
ASSLVAGASYEQY
>NA|TRBJ1-3|TRBV15
ATSRDRSGNTIY
>NA|TRBJ2-1|TRBV15
ATSRDSIGNEQF
>NA|TRBJ2-1|TRBV2
ASSVFQRVYNEQF
>NA|TRBJ2-7|TRBV25-1
ASSRYEQY
>NA|TRBJ1-3|TRBV28
ASSSTGVGKGNTIY
>NA|TRBJ2-7|TRBV28
ASSAGLIPYEQY
>NA|TRBJ2-1|TRBV27
ASSGIAGATYNEQF
>NA|TRBJ2-1|TRBV5-1
ASSLVFSRGGDEQF
>NA|TRBJ2-3|TRBV11-2
ASSLVGQTTDTQY
>NA|TRBJ2-7|TRBV10-3
AISNGLAGEQY
>few|TRBJ1-5|TRBV5-1
ASSREVNQPQH
>NA|TRBJ1-2|TRBV5-1
ASSLDGGGWRDGYT
>NA|TRBJ1-4|TRBV7-9
ASSLGTHESNEKLF
>NA|TRBJ1-6|TRBV30
AWSVKENSPLH
>NA|TRBJ2-4|TRBV15
ATSRDLNIQY
>NA|TRBJ2-6|TRBV28
ASSVHRTSGANVLT
>NA|TRBJ1-1|TRBV5-1
ASSLDRVGTEAF
>once|TRBJ2-5|TRBV29-1
SVEEDRWTQY
>NA|TRBJ2-7|TRBV9
ASSGTGTDYEQY
>NA|TRBJ1-2|TRBV7-8
ASSLAQGEGTYGYT
>NA|TRBJ1-2|TRBV11-2
ASSSRQGASGYT
>NA|TRBJ2-6|TRBV7-3
ASSLTGSVLT
>NA|TRBJ2-5|TRBV2
ASSETGYQETQY
>NA|TRBJ2-5|TRBV9
ASSVEGLALETQY
>NA|TRBJ2-7|TRBV5-1
ASSRTGPEQY
>NA|TRBJ1-4|TRBV28
ASSPPPGTKLGGEKLF
>NA|TRBJ2-3|TRBV11-3
ASSHGQATDTQY
>NA|TRBJ2-7|TRBV15
ATSYRGGSYEQY
>few|TRBJ2-2|TRBV9
ASSPRHSTGELF
>once|TRBJ1-1|TRBV5-8
ASSLGGQGFITEAF
>NA|TRBJ2-4|TRBV15
ATSSPKPSGGPVVLQY
>NA|TRBJ1-2|TRBV6-5
ASSYSNSGYGYT
>once|TRBJ2-1|TRBV7-2
ASSLETSVNEQF
>NA|TRBJ1-2|TRBV6-5
ASSYQQTGIYGYT
>NA|TRBJ2-1|TRBV28
ASSQLAGSYNEQF
>NA|TRBJ1-1|TRBV7-3
ASSERQYTEAF